Presented here are 31 T cell receptor beta chains from one specimen sequenced in a study of shared clonotypes between healthy human individuals. Produced via immunoSEQ multiplex PCR; TCRdb's table is partial and in-frame only. The profile shows around 690,000 clones, 90% of them singletons. Sequencing input: memory CD8+ T cells from PBMCs. Subset described: CD45RO+ cells pooled with CCR7-negative TemRA cells. Every receptor here comes from a young man in good health. Some clones in this sample may be carry-over from other donors' samples.

The chain has TRBV18 and TRBJ2-3, with 7 positions matching TRBD1. The CDR3 is 15 amino acids. The trim removed 2 bases at V and 8 bases at J, leaving 10 bases unmatched. Germline-derived CDR1 and CDR2 are KGHSH and LQKENI. The CDR3 here is CASSPGDSHRATQYF. In DNA, the CDR3 is TGTGCCAGCTCACCAGGGGACAGCCACAGGGCTACGCAGTATTTT.

In nucleotides, the CDR3 is TGTGCCAGCAGCGGCCCCCGGACAGGGTTCGGCACTGAAGCTTTCTTT. This translates into CASSGPRTGFGTEAFF. The chain carries TRBV9 and TRBJ1-1; 8 bases fit TRBD1. Per the germline V gene, CDR1 is SGDLS and CDR2 is YYNGEE. V lost 3 bases to trimming and J lost 4 bases; unmatched junction nucleotides: 11. This CDR3 is 16 amino acids long.

This rearrangement joins TRBV27 to TRBJ2-3; D unresolved. The V end lost 3 bases, the J end lost 3 bases, and 7 bases lay between the germline ends. The germline V gene has CDR1 MNHEY and CDR2 SMNVEV (reference sequence). The CDR3 spans 13 residues. CDR3: CASSFTRTDTQYF. The CDR3 region has the DNA TGTGCCAGCAGTTTTACGAGAACAGATACGCAGTATTTT.

The chain employs TRBV7-3 and TRBJ1-2; D remains unclear. CDR1 and CDR2 from the germline V gene are SGHTA and FQGTGA. The CDR3 is made up of 13 amino acids. Between the trimmed V and J ends, which lost 6 bases and 4 bases, there was a span of 12 bases. This chain's CDR3 is CASRTWAVYGYTF. CDR3 nucleotide sequence: TGTGCCAGCAGGACTTGGGCAGTCTATGGCTACACCTTC.

This sequence joins TRBV5-4 and TRBJ2-7; D could derive from TRBD1 or TRBD2 (5 bases each). This CDR3 is built from 14 residues. V lost 2 bases to trimming and J lost 0 bases, with 9 bases between them. Per germline, CDR1 SGHNT and CDR2 YYREEE (reference sequence). CDR3 DNA sequence: TGTGCCAGCAGCTTCCGGGACGTCTCCTACGAGCAGTACTTC. Its protein product is CASSFRDVSYEQYF. Together with reference TRBV5-4 and TRBJ2-7, the CDR3 gives the full variable domain: ETGVTQSPTHLIKTRGQQVTLRCSSQSGHNTVSWYQQALGQGPQFIFQYYREEENGRGNFPPRFSGLQFPNYSSELNVNALELDDSALYLCASSFRDVSYEQYFGPGTRLTVT.

The chain joins TRBV21-1 to TRBJ1-2; TRBD1, the D gene given by the table, was not confirmed from the DNA. TRBV21-1 is deemed a pseudogene. The CDR3 runs 17 residues. The CDR3 DNA sequence: TGTGCCAGCAGCCCCTGGGACAGGGGGCGCGGGGACTATGGCTACACCTTC. It yields the protein CASSPWDRGRGDYGYTF.

The J gene is TRBJ2-5, the V gene TRBV4-1; no clear D. Trimming left V 1 base short and J 5 bases short, with 11 bases between. CDR1 is MGHRA and CDR2 is YSYEKL in the germline V gene. CDR3 length: 14 amino acids. CDR3: CASSQVAKSETQYF. In nucleotides, the CDR3 is TGCGCCAGCAGCCAAGTGGCCAAGTCGGAGACCCAGTACTTC.

The chain combines TRBV21-1 with TRBJ1-3; TRBD1, the D gene given by the table, was not confirmed from the DNA. TRBV21-1 is marked as a pseudogene. This CDR3 contains 20 residues. The CDR3 nucleotides are TGTGCCAGCAGCCCCGGAGGAGCGACAGGCTTGCCGGTTCAGAAAAACACCATATATTTT. Translating it yields CASSPGGATGLPVQKNTIYF.

The rearrangement uses TRBV9 and TRBJ1-2, with 7 bases lining up with TRBD1. Germline loops: CDR1 SGDLS, CDR2 YYNGEE. The CDR3 is 15 amino acids. J was trimmed by 3 bases and V by 0 bases; bases with no gene match: 5. The CDR3 here is CASSVGAGQYYGYTF. DNA for the CDR3: TGTGCCAGCAGCGTAGGGGCGGGACAGTACTATGGCTACACCTTC. Combining the CDR3 with reference TRBV9 and TRBJ1-2 gives the whole variable domain DSGVTQTPKHLITATGQRVTLRCSPRSGDLSVYWYQQSLDQGLQFLIQYYNGEERAKGNILERFSAQQFPDLHSELNLSSLELGDSALYFCASSVGAGQYYGYTFGSGTRLTVV.

J is TRBJ2-3 and V is TRBV15, with D possibly being TRBD1 (5 bases). Trimming took off 6 bases at V and 4 bases at J, with 17 bases between the two ends. The CDR3 runs to 15 residues. Germline CDR1 and CDR2: LNHNV and YYDKDF (reference sequence). The CDR3 region is CATSDFGRAADTQYF. DNA for the CDR3: TGTGCCACCAGTGATTTCGGCAGGGCCGCAGATACGCAGTATTTT.

This chain uses TRBV5-1 with TRBJ2-7, with a tentative D call TRBD1 (6 bases). V lost 7 bases to trimming and J lost 5 bases, with 16 bases between them. CDR1 is SGHRS, CDR2 YFSETQ, per germline. The CDR3 is 13 residues long. CDR3 region: CASGTGNGNEQYF. In DNA, the CDR3 is TGCGCCAGCGGTACAGGGAATGGGAACGAGCAGTACTTC. The full variable domain, with the rest looked up from reference TRBV5-1 and TRBJ2-7, is KAGVTQTPRYLIKTRGQQVTLSCSPISGHRSVSWYQQTPGQGLQFLFEYFSETQRNKGNFPGRFSGRQFSNSRSEMNVSTLELGDSALYLCASGTGNGNEQYFGPGTRLTVT.

V gene TRBV6-1 combines with J gene TRBJ1-1, with 7 bases matching TRBD1. CDR1 and CDR2 (germline): MNHNS, SASEGT. Trimming at V came to 3 bases and at J to 0 bases, leaving 7 bases not matched to a gene. This CDR3 has 16 amino acids. The CDR3: CASSDKGDSLNTEAFF. The CDR3 nucleotides read TGTGCCAGCAGTGACAAAGGGGACAGCTTGAACACTGAAGCTTTCTTT.

This rearrangement joins TRBV7-9 to TRBJ1-2; TRBD1 matches at 7 bases. Trimming removed 5 bases from V and 2 bases from J; junction bases left unmatched: 8. The CDR3 loop spans 15 amino acids. The germline V gene encodes CDR1 SEHNR and CDR2 FQNEAQ (reference sequence). The chain's CDR3 is CASSPTMGQNYGYTF. In DNA form, the CDR3 reads TGTGCCAGCAGCCCGACGATGGGACAGAACTATGGCTACACCTTC.

V usage is TRBV6-1 and J usage is TRBJ1-1; D is ambiguous. CDR3 size: 12 residues. V dropped 4 bases and J dropped 7 bases, with 10 bases sitting between them. The V gene's germline CDR1 is MNHNS and CDR2 SASEGT. The CDR3 here is CASSVFENEAFF. The CDR3 DNA reads as TGTGCCAGCAGTGTATTCGAGAATGAAGCTTTCTTT.

This rearrangement joins TRBV4-1 to TRBJ2-7; 7 positions agree with TRBD2. CDR1 and CDR2 from the germline V gene are MGHRA and YSYEKL. V trimming: 3 bases; J trimming: 3 bases; junction bases outside the gene matches: 2. This CDR3 is 13 amino acids long. CDR3 sequence reads: CASSHERDYEQYF. In nucleotides, the CDR3 is TGCGCCAGCAGCCATGAGCGGGACTACGAGCAGTACTTC.

The V and J genes are TRBV28 and TRBJ2-3, with TRBD2 identical over 9 bases. The germline V gene has CDR1 MDHEN and CDR2 SYDVKM. The CDR3 covers 16 residues. Unmatched junction bases numbered 4, after V lost 1 base and J lost 2 bases. CDR3 in DNA: TGTGCCAGCAGTTTATACAGCGGGAGGATCACAGATACGCAGTATTTT. Translated, it gives CASSLYSGRITDTQYF.

A word on this clone: One base separates it from a far larger clone, so it is likely a read error. This same CDR3 is encoded by further DNA sequences in the sample. V is TRBV27 and J is TRBJ2-2; D possibly uses TRBD1 or TRBD2 (5 bases each). Per germline, CDR1 MNHEY and CDR2 SMNVEV (reference sequence). The V end lost 9 bases, the J end lost 4 bases, and 15 bases lay between the germline ends. The CDR3 spans 14 residues. The CDR3 loop reads CASRFGGPTGELFF. Written as DNA, the CDR3 is TGTGCCAGTAGATTTGGGGGTCCCACCGGGGAGCTGTTTTTT.

This clone appeared a single time. V usage is TRBV6-5 and J usage is TRBJ2-3, with D perhaps matching TRBD2 (6 bases). Trimming took off 2 bases at V and 6 bases at J, with 12 bases between the two ends. From germline, CDR1 is MNHEY and CDR2 SVGAGI. The CDR3 sequence is 14 residues long. The CDR3 sequence is CASSYGGTPDTQYF. The CDR3 nucleotides read TGTGCCAGCAGTTACGGGGGGACTCCCGATACGCAGTATTTT.

V gene TRBV28 combines with J gene TRBJ2-3, with 9 bases fitting TRBD2. The CDR3 sequence is 18 residues long. Trimming took 2 bases from V and 4 from J; bases not matched to a gene: 13. CDR1 is MDHEN and CDR2 is SYDVKM in the germline V gene. CDR3 nucleotides: TGTGCCAGCAGTTTAGCGGCGGGAGGGCCGCTAATGGCAGATACGCAGTATTTT. It yields the protein CASSLAAGGPLMADTQYF.

The J gene is TRBJ2-5, the V gene TRBV18, with 9 bases that match TRBD1. The CDR3 contains 17 residues. Germline V CDR1 and CDR2: KGHSH, LQKENI. Losses at the gene ends were 3 bases for V and 5 bases for J; bases not matched to a gene: 13. This chain's CDR3 is CASSPQRKDRGGETQYF. The CDR3, as DNA: TGTGCCAGCTCACCGCAGCGGAAGGACAGGGGCGGGGAGACCCAGTACTTC.

The V gene is TRBV7-9, the J gene TRBJ2-3; tentatively, D is TRBD2 (6 bases). The ends were cut back, 5 bases at V and 2 bases at J, with 14 bases in the middle. From germline, CDR1 is SEHNR and CDR2 FQNEAQ (reference sequence). The CDR3 has 15 amino acids. DNA of the CDR3: TGTGCCAGCAGCCCGACTGCGGGATACACAGATACGCAGTATTTT. Translating it yields CASSPTAGYTDTQYF.

V and J are TRBV4-2 and TRBJ2-3; 10 bases agree with TRBD2. Per germline, CDR1 LGHNA and CDR2 YNFKEQ. The ends lost 5 bases at V and 0 bases at J; junction bases unmatched: 2. This CDR3 spans 15 amino acids. For the CDR3, the DNA is TGTGCCAGCAGCTGGACTAGCGGTAGCACAGATACGCAGTATTTT. It codes for CASSWTSGSTDTQYF.

The rearrangement uses TRBV29-1 and TRBJ2-1; D is undetermined. Trimming shortened V by 4 bases and J by 10 bases, and 8 bases separated the two germline ends. This CDR3 contains 10 residues. Germline V CDR1 and CDR2: SQVTM, ANQGSEA. This CDR3 is CSVGLEEQFF. DNA for the CDR3: TGCAGCGTTGGGTTGGAGGAGCAGTTCTTC.

The J gene is TRBJ2-1, the V gene TRBV9, with D unresolved. V was clipped by 2 bases and J by 9 bases, with 9 bases between them. The CDR3 contains 12 residues. The germline V gene encodes CDR1 SGDLS and CDR2 YYNGEE. Here the CDR3 DNA reads TGTGCCAGCAGCGTCGATGCATCTGAGCAGTTCTTC. As protein: CASSVDASEQFF.

The rearrangement uses TRBV9 and TRBJ2-1, with 9 nucleotides matching TRBD1. The germline CDR1 and CDR2 sequences are SGDLS and YYNGEE. This CDR3 is 16 amino acids long. After removal of 0 bases from V and 7 bases from J, the junction contained 8 bases not matched to a gene. The CDR3 here is CASSVGGTGSMNEQFF. As DNA, the CDR3 is TGTGCCAGCAGCGTAGGGGGGACAGGGTCAATGAATGAGCAGTTCTTC. Based on the CDR3 plus reference TRBV9 and TRBJ2-1, the full variable domain is DSGVTQTPKHLITATGQRVTLRCSPRSGDLSVYWYQQSLDQGLQFLIQYYNGEERAKGNILERFSAQQFPDLHSELNLSSLELGDSALYFCASSVGGTGSMNEQFFGPGTRLTVL.

This clone has a single count. The V and J genes are TRBV15 and TRBJ1-4; 7 positions match TRBD1. Germline assignment: CDR1 LNHNV and CDR2 YYDKDF (reference sequence). V was pared by 3 bases and J by 9 bases, with 10 bases of the junction left unmatched. This CDR3 region has 15 residues. CDR3 residues: CATSRGTAIGKKLFF. The CDR3, as DNA: TGTGCCACCAGCAGGGGGACAGCGATTGGTAAAAAACTGTTTTTT.

The chain carries TRBV11-1 and TRBJ2-1; the match to TRBD1 covers 7 bases. In germline, CDR1 is SGHAT, CDR2 FQDESV (reference sequence). V shed 3 bases and J 0 bases; nucleotides not matched to a gene: 2. The CDR3 totals 15 residues. The DNA of the CDR3 is TGTGCCAGCAGCTTGGACAGGAGCTCCTACAATGAGCAGTTCTTC. It yields the protein CASSLDRSSYNEQFF.

The J gene is TRBJ2-5, the V gene TRBV27, with D possibly being TRBD1 or TRBD2 (6 bases each). This CDR3 contains 16 residues. Germline loops: CDR1 MNHEY, CDR2 SMNVEV (reference sequence). Deletions cut 1 base from V and 5 bases from J, with 17 bases between. The DNA for the CDR3 is TGTGCCAGCAGTTTATTGTCTGGGGGGCCCCAGGAGACCCAGTACTTC. Translation gives CASSLLSGGPQETQYF.

This chain links TRBV7-9 with TRBJ2-3; 7 bases line up with TRBD2. The germline V gene has CDR1 SEHNR and CDR2 FQNEAQ (reference sequence). Unmatched junction bases numbered 4, after V lost 2 bases and J lost 5 bases. The CDR3 has 14 amino acids. This CDR3 reads CASSLTGLKDTQYF. Written as DNA, the CDR3 is TGTGCCAGCAGCTTAACGGGACTAAAAGATACGCAGTATTTT. The full variable domain, rest sourced from reference TRBV7-9 and TRBJ2-3, is DTGVSQNPRHKITKRGQNVTFRCDPISEHNRLYWYRQTLGQGPEFLTYFQNEAQLEKSRLLSDRFSAERPKGSFSTLEIQRTEQGDSAMYLCASSLTGLKDTQYFGPGTRLTVL.

The chain recombines TRBV6-1 with TRBJ1-3; D gene unclear. Per the germline V gene, CDR1 is MNHNS and CDR2 is SASEGT. Between the trimmed V and J ends, which lost 6 bases and 0 bases, there was a span of 12 bases. This CDR3 contains 15 residues. CDR3 DNA: TGTGCCAGCAGCGAGTCAAGGGTCTCTGGAAACACCATATATTTT. Translating gives CASSESRVSGNTIYF.

V usage is TRBV4-1 and J usage is TRBJ2-2; no firm D call. Germline V gene lookup returns CDR1 MGHRA and CDR2 YSYEKL. The CDR3 covers 14 residues. Trimming removed 4 bases at V and 7 bases at J, with 13 bases between. The CDR3: CASSPSEGIGELFF. The DNA for the CDR3 is TGCGCCAGCAGCCCAAGTGAAGGGATCGGGGAGCTGTTTTTT.